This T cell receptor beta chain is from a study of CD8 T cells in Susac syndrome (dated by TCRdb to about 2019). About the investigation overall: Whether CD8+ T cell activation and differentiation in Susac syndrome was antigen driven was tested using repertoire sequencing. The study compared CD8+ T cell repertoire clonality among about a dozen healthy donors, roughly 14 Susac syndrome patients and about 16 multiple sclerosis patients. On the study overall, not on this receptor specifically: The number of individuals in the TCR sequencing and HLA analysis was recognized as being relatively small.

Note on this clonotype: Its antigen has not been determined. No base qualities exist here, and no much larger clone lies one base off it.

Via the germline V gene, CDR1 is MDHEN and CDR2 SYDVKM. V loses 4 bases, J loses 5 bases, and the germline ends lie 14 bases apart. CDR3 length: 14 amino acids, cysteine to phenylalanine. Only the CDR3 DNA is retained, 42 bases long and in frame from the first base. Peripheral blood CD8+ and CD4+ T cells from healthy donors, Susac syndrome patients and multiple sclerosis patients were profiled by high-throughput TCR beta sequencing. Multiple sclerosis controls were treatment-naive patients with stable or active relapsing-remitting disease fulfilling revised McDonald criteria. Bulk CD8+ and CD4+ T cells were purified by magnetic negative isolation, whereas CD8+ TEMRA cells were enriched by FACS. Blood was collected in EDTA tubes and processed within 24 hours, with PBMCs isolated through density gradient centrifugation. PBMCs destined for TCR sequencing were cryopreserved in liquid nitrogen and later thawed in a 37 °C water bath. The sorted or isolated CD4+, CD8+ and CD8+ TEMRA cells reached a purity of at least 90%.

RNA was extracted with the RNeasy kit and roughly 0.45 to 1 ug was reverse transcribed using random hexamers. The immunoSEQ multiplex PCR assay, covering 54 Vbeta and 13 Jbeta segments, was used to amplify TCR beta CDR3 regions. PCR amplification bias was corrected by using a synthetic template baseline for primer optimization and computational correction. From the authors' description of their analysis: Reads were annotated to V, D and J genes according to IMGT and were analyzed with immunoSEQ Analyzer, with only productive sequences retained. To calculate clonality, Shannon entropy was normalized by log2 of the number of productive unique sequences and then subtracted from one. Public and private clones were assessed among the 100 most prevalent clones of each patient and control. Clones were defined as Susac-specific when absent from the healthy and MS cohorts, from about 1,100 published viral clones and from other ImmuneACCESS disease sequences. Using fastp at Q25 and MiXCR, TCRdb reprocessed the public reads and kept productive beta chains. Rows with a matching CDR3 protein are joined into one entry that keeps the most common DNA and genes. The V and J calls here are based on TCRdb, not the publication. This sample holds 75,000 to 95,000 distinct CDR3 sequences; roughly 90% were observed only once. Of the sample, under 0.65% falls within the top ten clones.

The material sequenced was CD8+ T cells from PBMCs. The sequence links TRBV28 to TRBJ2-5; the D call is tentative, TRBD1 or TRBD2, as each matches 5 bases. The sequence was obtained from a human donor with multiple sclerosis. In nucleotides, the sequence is TGTGCCAGCAGTTCCCGGTGGGGGATGGAGACCCAGTACTTC. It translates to CASSSRWGMETQYF.